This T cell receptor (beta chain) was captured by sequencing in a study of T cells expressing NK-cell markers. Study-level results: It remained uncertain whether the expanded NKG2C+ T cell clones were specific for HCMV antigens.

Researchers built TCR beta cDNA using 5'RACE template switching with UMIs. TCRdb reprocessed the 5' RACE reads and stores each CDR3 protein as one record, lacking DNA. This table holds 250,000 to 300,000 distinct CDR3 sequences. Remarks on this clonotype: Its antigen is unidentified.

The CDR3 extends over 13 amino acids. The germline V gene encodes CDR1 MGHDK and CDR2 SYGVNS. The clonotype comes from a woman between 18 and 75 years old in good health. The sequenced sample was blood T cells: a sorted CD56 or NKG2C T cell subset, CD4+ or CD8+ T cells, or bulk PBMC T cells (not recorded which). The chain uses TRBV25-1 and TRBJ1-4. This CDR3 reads CASSEVGVEKLFF.